This T cell receptor (beta chain) was documented in a study of regulatory T cells in long-lasting Graves disease. Arm-PCR with iRepertoire HTBI primers amplified the CDR3 regions for these TCR beta libraries. From the multiplex PCR reads, TCRdb called clonotypes with MiXCR, one entry per CDR3 protein. The sample holds 350,000 to 450,000 distinct CDR3 sequences; about an eighth are singletons and the top ten take 18%. Time point here: newly diagnosed GD, antithyroid drugs for less than 3 months. PBMC RNA was the source of the TCR library. About 8.8 milliliters of peripheral blood were drawn into EDTA tubes. This clonotype was counted at least ten times. The length of the CDR3 is 15 residues. V gave up 7 bases and J gave up 4 bases, with 20 bases separating them. Germline-derived CDR1 and CDR2 are MNHNS and SASEGT. The sample was also reused in another study, on T cells in Graves' hyperthyroidism and ophthalmopathy. That source notes: The HTBI primer set served for first-round RT-PCR of the TCR CDR3.

Sequencing was performed on peripheral blood mononuclear cells (PBMCs), taken at new diagnosis, from a patient treated with antithyroid drugs. The receptor was isolated from a woman younger than 35 with Graves disease. V usage is TRBV6-1 and J usage is TRBJ2-7; a weak D match, TRBD2 (6 bases). As DNA, the CDR3 is TGTGCCAGCAACGGTTACGGAGGGTCTTTTTACGAGCAGTACGTC. Translating gives CASNGYGGSFYEQYV.